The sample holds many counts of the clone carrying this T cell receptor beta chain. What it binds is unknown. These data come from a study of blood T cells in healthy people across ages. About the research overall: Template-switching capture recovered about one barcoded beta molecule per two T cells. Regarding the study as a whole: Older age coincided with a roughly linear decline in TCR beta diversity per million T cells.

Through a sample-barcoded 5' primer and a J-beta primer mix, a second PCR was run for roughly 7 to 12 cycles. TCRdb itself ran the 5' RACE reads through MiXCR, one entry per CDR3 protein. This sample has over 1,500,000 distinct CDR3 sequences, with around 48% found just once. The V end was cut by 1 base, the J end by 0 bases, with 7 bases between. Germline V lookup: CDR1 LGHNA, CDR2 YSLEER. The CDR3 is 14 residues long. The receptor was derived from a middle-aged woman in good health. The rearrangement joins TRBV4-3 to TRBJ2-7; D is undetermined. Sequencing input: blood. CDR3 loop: CASSQVAGSYEQYF. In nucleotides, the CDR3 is TGCGCCAGCAGCCAAGTCGCAGGCTCCTACGAGCAGTACTTC.